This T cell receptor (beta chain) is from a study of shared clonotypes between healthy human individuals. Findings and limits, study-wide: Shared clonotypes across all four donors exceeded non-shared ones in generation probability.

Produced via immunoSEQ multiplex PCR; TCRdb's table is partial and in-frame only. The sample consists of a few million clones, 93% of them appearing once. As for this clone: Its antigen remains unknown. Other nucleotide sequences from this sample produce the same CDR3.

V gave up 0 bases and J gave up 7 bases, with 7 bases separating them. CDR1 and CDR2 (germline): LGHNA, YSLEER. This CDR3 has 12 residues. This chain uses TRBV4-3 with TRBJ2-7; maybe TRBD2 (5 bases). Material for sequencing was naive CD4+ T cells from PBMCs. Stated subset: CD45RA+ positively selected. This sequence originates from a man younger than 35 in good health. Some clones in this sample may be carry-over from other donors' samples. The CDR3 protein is CASSQDRREQYF. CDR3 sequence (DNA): TGCGCCAGCAGCCAAGATAGGAGGGAGCAGTACTTC.